A single sample is the source of the 24 T cell receptor beta chains below, sequenced in a study of T-cell reconstitution after alpha-beta-depleted transplantation in children. Preparation of the TCRbeta library used unique molecular identifiers. TCRdb processed the PCR reads anew with MiXCR; each CDR3 protein has one entry. The sample has about 870,000 distinct CDR3 sequences; roughly 15% are singletons. The input for sequencing was PBMCs, mostly from graft donor cells, taken 360 days after TCRalphabeta/CD19-depleted stem cell transplant. All receptors come from a male patient between 5 and 17 years old who had a stem cell transplant for acute lymphoblastic leukemia, so the T cells may come from the graft donor.

This clonotype was recorded many times. The chain uses TRBV27 and TRBJ2-3; D may match TRBD1 or TRBD2 (5 bases each). In germline, CDR1 is MNHEY, CDR2 SMNVEV (reference sequence). V lost 0 bases and J 1 base, leaving 5 bases between the germline ends. The CDR3 has 14 residues. The CDR3 reads CASSLSGGTDTQYF. Written as DNA, the CDR3 is TGTGCCAGCAGTTTATCGGGGGGCACAGATACGCAGTATTTT.

This clonotype was seen ten or more times. The chain is built from TRBV5-1 and TRBJ2-7; possible D gene TRBD1, 6 bases. Trimming pared 3 bases from V and 9 bases from J, leaving 10 bases between. Germline lookup yields CDR1 SGHRS and CDR2 YFSETQ. The CDR3 runs 11 residues. CDR3 sequence reads: CASSSGTRQYF. The CDR3 nucleotides are TGCGCCAGCAGCTCCGGGACAAGGCAGTACTTC. The whole variable domain, filled in from reference TRBV5-1 and TRBJ2-7, reads KAGVTQTPRYLIKTRGQQVTLSCSPISGHRSVSWYQQTPGQGLQFLFEYFSETQRNKGNFPGRFSGRQFSNSRSEMNVSTLELGDSALYLCASSSGTRQYFGPGTRLTVT.

This chain connects TRBV4-1 to TRBJ1-2, with D uncertain. CDR1 and CDR2 from the germline V gene are MGHRA and YSYEKL. The CDR3 contains 13 residues. Trimming took off 4 bases at V and 8 bases at J, with 14 bases between the two ends. The CDR3 protein is CASSLPGEEGYTF. CDR3 in DNA: TGCGCCAGCAGCCTCCCGGGTGAAGAGGGCTACACCTTC.

This clonotype was counted only a few times. The CDR3 protein is CASSLTTRGNRGYEQYF. The CDR3 coding sequence is TGTGCCAGCAGCCTTACGACCAGGGGAAACAGGGGGTACGAGCAGTACTTC. The chain combines TRBV7-9 with TRBJ2-7, with 8 positions matching TRBD1. CDR3 size: 17 residues. Germline V CDR1 and CDR2: SEHNR, FQNEAQ (reference sequence). V gave up 5 bases and J gave up 4 bases; unmatched junction bases: 16.

This clonotype occurred a few times. The chain joins TRBV14 to TRBJ2-7, with TRBD2 as a possible D gene (5 bases). V shed 4 bases and J shed 0 bases, with 19 bases lying between them. CDR3 size: 17 residues. The germline CDR1 and CDR2 sequences are SGHDN and FVKESK. The CDR3 DNA follows: TGTGCCAGCAGCCCCCCTCTCCGGGATTCCTTCTCCTACGAGCAGTACTTC. It encodes CASSPPLRDSFSYEQYF.

This clonotype was picked up a small number of times. This chain links TRBV15 with TRBJ2-2; D is perhaps TRBD1 (5 bases). The CDR3 is 13 amino acids. Trimming removed 3 bases from V and 6 bases from J, with 8 bases in between. The germline gives CDR1 LNHNV, CDR2 YYDKDF (reference sequence). CDR3 nucleotides: TGTGCCACCAGCAGGTTGACAGCCGGGGAGCTGTTTTTT. This encodes CATSRLTAGELFF.

The chain links TRBV5-1 to TRBJ2-6; no reliable D call. This CDR3 spans 14 amino acids. The V and J ends lost 3 bases and 4 bases respectively, with 8 bases between them. Germline CDR1 is SGHRS and CDR2 is YFSETQ. CDR3 residues: CASSYVVGANVLTF. The DNA for the CDR3 is TGCGCCAGCAGCTACGTGGTCGGGGCCAACGTCCTGACTTTC.

This clonotype was detected ten times or more. This chain links TRBV5-1 with TRBJ2-7, with 9 bases fitting TRBD2. J was trimmed by 3 bases and V by 2 bases; bases with no gene match: 3. There are 14 residues in the CDR3. Germline lookup yields CDR1 SGHRS and CDR2 YFSETQ. In DNA, the CDR3 is TGCGCCAGCAGCTTCACTAGCGGGTTCTACGAGCAGTACTTC. Translating gives CASSFTSGFYEQYF.

The V and J genes are TRBV11-1 and TRBJ2-1, with D tentatively TRBD1 or TRBD2 (8 bases each). V shed 6 bases and J shed 9 bases, with 33 bases lying between them. The CDR3 has 19 residues. CDR1 and CDR2 (germline): SGHAT, FQDESV (reference sequence). The CDR3 spells CASRQTGTGASGSWVEQFF. CDR3 DNA sequence: TGTGCCAGCAGGCAAACCGGGACAGGAGCCAGCGGGAGCTGGGTTGAGCAGTTCTTC.

This clonotype has just a few counts. The J gene is TRBJ1-6, the V gene TRBV12-3 or TRBV12-4; weak D call: TRBD1 (5 bases). This CDR3 has 16 amino acids. V was clipped by 7 bases and J by 4 bases, with 17 bases between them. The CDR3 protein is CASTSGQGAYNSPLHF. In DNA form, the CDR3 reads TGTGCCAGCACCTCGGGGCAGGGTGCATATAATTCACCCCTCCACTTT.

The CDR3 loop is CSARDRNYEQYF. The CDR3 coding sequence is TGCAGTGCTAGAGACCGGAACTACGAGCAGTACTTC. V usage is TRBV20-1 and J usage is TRBJ2-7; D gene ambiguous. Trimming took off 0 bases at V and 3 bases at J, with 6 bases between the two ends. CDR3 length equals 12 residues. In germline, CDR1 is DFQATT, CDR2 SNEGSKA (reference sequence).

The CDR3 DNA reads TGCGCCAGCAGCTGGGGGAACAGGGGATCGGGGAACACTGAAGCTTTCTTT. It is translated as CASSWGNRGSGNTEAFF. The V and J genes are TRBV5-1 and TRBJ1-1, with 7 bases lining up with TRBD1. Germline-derived CDR1 and CDR2 are SGHRS and YFSETQ. V gave up 3 bases and J gave up 1 base; unmatched junction bases: 12. The CDR3 runs 17 residues.

This clonotype was found a few times. The rearrangement links TRBV18 to TRBJ2-1; D is possibly TRBD2 (6 bases). Trimming removed 0 bases from V and 5 bases from J, with 11 bases in between. Per the germline V gene, CDR1 is KGHSH and CDR2 is LQKENI. The CDR3 spans 15 residues. This CDR3 is CASSPPKGLDNEQFF. The CDR3 DNA is TGTGCCAGCTCACCACCTAAGGGACTTGACAATGAGCAGTTCTTC. Variable domain in full (rest from reference TRBV18 and TRBJ2-1): NAGVMQNPRHLVRRRGQEARLRCSPMKGHSHVYWYRQLPEEGLKFMVYLQKENIIDESGMPKERFSAEFPKEGPSILRIQQVVRGDSAAYFCASSPPKGLDNEQFFGPGTRLTVL.

The J gene is TRBJ2-7, the V gene TRBV19; TRBD1 agrees at 7 bases. The CDR3 extends over 14 amino acids. After removal of 5 bases from V and 2 bases from J, the junction contained 6 bases not matched to a gene. Per the germline V gene, CDR1 is LNHDA and CDR2 is SQIVND (reference sequence). CDR3 in amino acids: CASSLRGPPYEQYF. DNA of the CDR3: TGTGCCAGTAGTCTGAGGGGGCCCCCCTACGAGCAGTACTTC.

There are a few counts of this clonotype. CDR3 nucleotide sequence: TGTGCCAGCAGCTCCCGGACAGTCGCCCGGGAGACCCAGTACTTC. It codes for CASSSRTVARETQYF. The gene calls are TRBV11-2 and TRBJ2-5, with D perhaps matching TRBD1 (6 bases). The CDR3 is 15 amino acids. The germline gives CDR1 SGHAT, CDR2 FQNNGV. Trimming removed 4 bases from V and 5 bases from J, with 17 bases in between.

The rearrangement uses TRBV9 and TRBJ1-1; D is possibly TRBD1 (5 bases). The V end was cut by 6 bases, the J end by 0 bases, with 9 bases between. Per the germline V gene, CDR1 is SGDLS and CDR2 is YYNGEE. The CDR3 is 13 residues long. The CDR3 loop is CASTRQLNTEAFF. The CDR3 DNA is TGTGCCAGCACCAGACAGCTGAACACTGAAGCTTTCTTT.

V is TRBV18 and J is TRBJ1-6, with TRBD1 as a possible D gene (5 bases). Trimming left V 2 bases short and J 7 bases short, with 12 bases between. Germline V lookup: CDR1 KGHSH, CDR2 LQKENI. This CDR3 comprises 15 residues. CDR3 residues: CASSPDQGANSPLHF. Here the CDR3 DNA reads TGTGCCAGCTCACCAGATCAGGGAGCGAATTCACCCCTCCACTTT. The complete variable domain, with remaining parts taken from reference TRBV18 and TRBJ1-6, reads NAGVMQNPRHLVRRRGQEARLRCSPMKGHSHVYWYRQLPEEGLKFMVYLQKENIIDESGMPKERFSAEFPKEGPSILRIQQVVRGDSAAYFCASSPDQGANSPLHFGNGTRLTVT.

This clonotype was found a few times. The chain recombines TRBV12-3 or TRBV12-4 with TRBJ1-4; D perhaps matches TRBD1 (6 bases). CDR3 size: 14 residues. V gave up 7 bases and J gave up 7 bases, with 16 bases separating them. The DNA of the CDR3 is TGTGCCAGCATCCAGGGGCGCCTCACTGAAAAACTGTTTTTT. Its protein is CASIQGRLTEKLFF.

V gene TRBV5-1 combines with J gene TRBJ2-7; 12 bases are shared with TRBD2. This CDR3 region has 16 residues. V was pared by 4 bases and J by 2 bases, with 7 bases of the junction left unmatched. Germline lookup yields CDR1 SGHRS and CDR2 YFSETQ. This chain's CDR3 is CASSPGTSGFPYEQYF. The CDR3 nucleotides are TGCGCCAGCAGCCCCGGGACTAGCGGGTTCCCCTACGAGCAGTACTTC.

V gene TRBV15 combines with J gene TRBJ2-1; D is uncertain. The CDR3 is made up of 13 amino acids. V was pared by 4 bases and J by 5 bases, with 9 bases between. From germline, CDR1 is LNHNV and CDR2 YYDKDF (reference sequence). CDR3 loop: CATSTSRDNEQFF. The CDR3 DNA reads as TGTGCCACCAGCACTTCTAGGGACAATGAGCAGTTCTTC.

The genes are TRBV20-1 and TRBJ2-3; 12 nucleotides agree with TRBD2. The CDR3 has 18 amino acids. Per the germline V gene, CDR1 is DFQATT and CDR2 is SNEGSKA (reference sequence). V was pared by 6 bases and J by 4 bases, with 17 bases of the junction left unmatched. The DNA for the CDR3 is TGCAGTGCCCCTAGCCCGACTAGCGGGAGAGGAGAGGCAGATACGCAGTATTTT. Translating gives CSAPSPTSGRGEADTQYF.

The chain combines TRBV5-4 with TRBJ2-5; the match to TRBD2 covers 12 bases. This CDR3 is 17 amino acids long. V lost 1 base and J lost 3; bases outside the gene matches: 7. Per germline, CDR1 SGHNT and CDR2 YYREEE (reference sequence). The CDR3: CASSLTSGRWGKETQYF. For the CDR3, the DNA is TGTGCCAGCAGCTTGACTAGCGGGAGGTGGGGGAAAGAGACCCAGTACTTC.

V and J are TRBV4-1 and TRBJ2-1; D not resolved. The CDR3 has 16 residues. V dropped 1 base and J dropped 1 base, with 11 bases sitting between them. Germline-derived CDR1 and CDR2 are MGHRA and YSYEKL. Here the CDR3 reads CASSQAAGLSYNEQFF. CDR3 coding DNA: TGCGCCAGCAGCCAAGCAGCCGGGTTATCCTACAATGAGCAGTTCTTC.

The rearrangement uses TRBV12-3 or TRBV12-4 and TRBJ2-7; possibly TRBD2 for D (5 bases). This CDR3 has 16 residues. Trimming shortened V by 2 bases and J by 2 bases, and 16 bases separated the two germline ends. The CDR3 is CASSLRGSLSAYEQYF. In DNA form, the CDR3 reads TGTGCCAGCAGTTTAAGAGGGAGTTTAAGCGCCTACGAGCAGTACTTC.